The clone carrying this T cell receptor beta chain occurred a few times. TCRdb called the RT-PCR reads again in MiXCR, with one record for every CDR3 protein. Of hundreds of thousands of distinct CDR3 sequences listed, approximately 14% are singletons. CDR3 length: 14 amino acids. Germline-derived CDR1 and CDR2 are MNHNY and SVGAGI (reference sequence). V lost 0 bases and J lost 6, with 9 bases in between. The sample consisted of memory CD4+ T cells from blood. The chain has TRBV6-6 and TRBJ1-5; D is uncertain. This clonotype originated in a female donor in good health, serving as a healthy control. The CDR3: CASSYSMGFQPQHF. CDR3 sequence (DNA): TGTGCCAGCAGTTACTCGATGGGATTTCAGCCCCAGCATTTT.